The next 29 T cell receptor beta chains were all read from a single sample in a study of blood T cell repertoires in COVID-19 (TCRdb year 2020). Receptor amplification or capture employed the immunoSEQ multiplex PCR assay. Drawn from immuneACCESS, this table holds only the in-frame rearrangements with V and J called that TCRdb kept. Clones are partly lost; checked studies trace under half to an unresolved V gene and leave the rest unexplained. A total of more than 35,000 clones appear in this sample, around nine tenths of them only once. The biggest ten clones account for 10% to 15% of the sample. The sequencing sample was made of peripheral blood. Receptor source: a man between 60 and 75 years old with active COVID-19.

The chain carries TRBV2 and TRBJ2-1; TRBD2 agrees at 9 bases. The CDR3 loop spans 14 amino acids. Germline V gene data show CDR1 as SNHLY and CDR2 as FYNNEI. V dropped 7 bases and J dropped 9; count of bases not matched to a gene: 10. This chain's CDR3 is CASTAGGVLVEQFF. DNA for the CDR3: TGTGCCAGCACCGCGGGAGGGGTTTTGGTTGAGCAGTTCTTC.

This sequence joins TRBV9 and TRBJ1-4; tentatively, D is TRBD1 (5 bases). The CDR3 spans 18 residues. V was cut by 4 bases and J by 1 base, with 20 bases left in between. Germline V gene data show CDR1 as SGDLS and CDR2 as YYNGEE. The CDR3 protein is CASSSRTPGRQTNEKLFF. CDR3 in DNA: TGTGCCAGCAGCTCCAGGACACCCGGAAGGCAAACTAATGAAAAACTGTTTTTT.

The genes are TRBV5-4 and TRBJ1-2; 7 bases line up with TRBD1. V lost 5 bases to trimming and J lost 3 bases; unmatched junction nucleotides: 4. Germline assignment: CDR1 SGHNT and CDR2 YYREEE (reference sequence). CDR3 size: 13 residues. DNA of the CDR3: TGTGCCAGCAGGATTACAGGGGACTATGGCTACACCTTC. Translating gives CASRITGDYGYTF.

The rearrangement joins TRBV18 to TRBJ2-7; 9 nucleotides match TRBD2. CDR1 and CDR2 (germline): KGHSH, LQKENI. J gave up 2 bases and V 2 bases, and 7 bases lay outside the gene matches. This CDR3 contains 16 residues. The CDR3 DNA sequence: TGTGCCAGCTCACCAACGTGGGCTAGCGGGACCTACGAGCAGTACTTC. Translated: CASSPTWASGTYEQYF.

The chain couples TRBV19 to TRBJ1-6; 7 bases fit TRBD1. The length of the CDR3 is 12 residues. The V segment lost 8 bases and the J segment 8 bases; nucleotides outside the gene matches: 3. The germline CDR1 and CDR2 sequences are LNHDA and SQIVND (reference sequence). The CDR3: CASGQEHSPLHF. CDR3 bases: TGTGCCAGTGGACAGGAGCATTCACCCCTCCACTTT. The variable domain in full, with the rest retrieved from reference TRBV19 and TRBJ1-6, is DGGITQSPKYLFRKEGQNVTLSCEQNLNHDAMYWYRQDPGQGLRLIYYSQIVNDFQKGDIAEGYSVSREKKESFPLTVTSAQKNPTAFYLCASGQEHSPLHFGNGTRLTVT.

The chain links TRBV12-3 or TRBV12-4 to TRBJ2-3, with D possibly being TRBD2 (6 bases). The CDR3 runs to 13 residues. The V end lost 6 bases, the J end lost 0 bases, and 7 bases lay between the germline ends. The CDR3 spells CASRLASTDTQYF. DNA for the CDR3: TGTGCCAGCAGACTAGCCAGCACAGATACGCAGTATTTT.

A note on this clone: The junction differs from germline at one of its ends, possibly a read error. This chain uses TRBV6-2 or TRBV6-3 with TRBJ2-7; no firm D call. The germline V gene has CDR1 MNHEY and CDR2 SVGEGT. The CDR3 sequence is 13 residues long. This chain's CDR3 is CASSYSMEPSGFF. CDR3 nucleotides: TGTGCCAGCAGTTACTCGATGGAGCCGAGTGGATTCTTC.

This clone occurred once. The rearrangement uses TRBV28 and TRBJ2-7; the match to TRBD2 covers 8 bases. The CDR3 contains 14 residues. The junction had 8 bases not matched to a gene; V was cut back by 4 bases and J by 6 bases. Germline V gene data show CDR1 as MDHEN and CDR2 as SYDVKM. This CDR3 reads CASSYGRADGEQYF. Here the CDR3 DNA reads TGTGCCAGCAGTTACGGGAGGGCCGACGGCGAGCAGTACTTC.

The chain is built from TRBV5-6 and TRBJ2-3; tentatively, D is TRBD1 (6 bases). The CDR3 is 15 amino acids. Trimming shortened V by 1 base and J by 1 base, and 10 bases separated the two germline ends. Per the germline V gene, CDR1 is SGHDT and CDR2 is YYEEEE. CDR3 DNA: TGTGCCAGCAGCTTGATTGGGGGCGGCACAGATACGCAGTATTTT. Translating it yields CASSLIGGGTDTQYF.

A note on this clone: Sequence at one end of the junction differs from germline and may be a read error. This CDR3 is CASSPIRGAQNIQYF. The CDR3 DNA sequence: TGTGCCAGCAGCCCAATTCGAGGAGCCCAAAACATTCAGTACTTC. V and J are TRBV11-2 and TRBJ2-4; D gene ambiguous. Germline V lookup: CDR1 SGHAT, CDR2 FQNNGV. CDR3 length: 15 residues.

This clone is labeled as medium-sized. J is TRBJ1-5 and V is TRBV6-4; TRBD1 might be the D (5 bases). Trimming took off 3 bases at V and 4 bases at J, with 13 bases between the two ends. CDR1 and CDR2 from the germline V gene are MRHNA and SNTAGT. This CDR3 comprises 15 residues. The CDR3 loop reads CASSETTEGNQPQHF. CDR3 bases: TGTGCCAGCAGTGAAACGACAGAAGGTAATCAGCCCCAGCATTTT.

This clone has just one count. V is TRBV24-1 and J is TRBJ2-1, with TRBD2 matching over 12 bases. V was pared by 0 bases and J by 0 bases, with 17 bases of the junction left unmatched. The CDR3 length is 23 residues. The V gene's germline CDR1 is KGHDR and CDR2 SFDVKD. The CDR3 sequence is CATSDLGFASSGREGGSYNEQFF. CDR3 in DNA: TGTGCCACCAGTGATTTGGGGTTCGCGTCTAGCGGGAGGGAAGGTGGCTCCTACAATGAGCAGTTCTTC.

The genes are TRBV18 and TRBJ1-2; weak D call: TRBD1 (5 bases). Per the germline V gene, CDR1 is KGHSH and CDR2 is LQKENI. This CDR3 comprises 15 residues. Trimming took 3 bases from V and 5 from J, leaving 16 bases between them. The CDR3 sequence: CASSPRTSNDYGYTF. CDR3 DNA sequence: TGTGCCAGCTCACCCAGGACAAGCAATGATTATGGCTACACCTTC.

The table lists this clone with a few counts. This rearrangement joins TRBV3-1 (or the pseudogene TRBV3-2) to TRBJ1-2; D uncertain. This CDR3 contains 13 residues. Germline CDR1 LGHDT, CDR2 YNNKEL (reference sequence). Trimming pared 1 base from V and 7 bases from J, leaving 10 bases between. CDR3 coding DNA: TGTGCCAGCAGCCAAGTAGCGGGAGGTGGCTACACCTTC. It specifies CASSQVAGGGYTF.

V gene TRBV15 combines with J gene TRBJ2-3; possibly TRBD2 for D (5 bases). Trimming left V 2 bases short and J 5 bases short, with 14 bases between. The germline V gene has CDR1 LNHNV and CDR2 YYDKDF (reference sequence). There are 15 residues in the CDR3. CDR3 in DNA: TGTGCCACCAGCAGATTGAGGGTGTCCGGAGATACGCAGTATTTT. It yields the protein CATSRLRVSGDTQYF. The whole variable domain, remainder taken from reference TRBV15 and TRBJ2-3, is DAMVIQNPRYQVTQFGKPVTLSCSQTLNHNVMYWYQQKSSQAPKLLFHYYDKDFNNEADTPDNFQSRRPNTSFCFLDIRSPGLGDTAMYLCATSRLRVSGDTQYFGPGTRLTVL.

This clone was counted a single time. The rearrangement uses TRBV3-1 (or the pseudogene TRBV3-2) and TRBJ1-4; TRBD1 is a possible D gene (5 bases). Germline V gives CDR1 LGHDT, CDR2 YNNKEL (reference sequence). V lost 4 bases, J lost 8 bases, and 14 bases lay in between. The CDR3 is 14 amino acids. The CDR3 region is CASSPQGGREKLFF. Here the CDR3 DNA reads TGTGCCAGCAGCCCTCAGGGAGGGAGAGAAAAACTGTTTTTT.

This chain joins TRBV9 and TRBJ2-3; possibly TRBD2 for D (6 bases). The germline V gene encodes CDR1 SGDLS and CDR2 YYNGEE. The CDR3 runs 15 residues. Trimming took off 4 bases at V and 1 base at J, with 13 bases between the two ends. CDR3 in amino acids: CASSSWGGGTDTQYF. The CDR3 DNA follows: TGTGCCAGCAGCTCTTGGGGAGGAGGCACAGATACGCAGTATTTT. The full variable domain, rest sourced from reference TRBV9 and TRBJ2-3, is DSGVTQTPKHLITATGQRVTLRCSPRSGDLSVYWYQQSLDQGLQFLIQYYNGEERAKGNILERFSAQQFPDLHSELNLSSLELGDSALYFCASSSWGGGTDTQYFGPGTRLTVL.

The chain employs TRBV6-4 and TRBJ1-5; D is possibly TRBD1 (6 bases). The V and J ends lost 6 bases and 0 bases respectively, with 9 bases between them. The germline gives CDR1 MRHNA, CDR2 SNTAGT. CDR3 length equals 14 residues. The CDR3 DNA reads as TGTGCCAGCAGCCGACAGGTTAGCAATCAGCCCCAGCATTTT. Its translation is CASSRQVSNQPQHF.

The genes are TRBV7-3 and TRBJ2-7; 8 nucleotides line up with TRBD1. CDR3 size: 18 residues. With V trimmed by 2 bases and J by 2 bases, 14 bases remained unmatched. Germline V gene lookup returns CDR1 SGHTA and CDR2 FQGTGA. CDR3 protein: CASSLPPRPGQETYEQYF. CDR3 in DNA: TGTGCCAGCAGCTTACCCCCCCGCCCGGGACAGGAAACCTACGAGCAGTACTTC.

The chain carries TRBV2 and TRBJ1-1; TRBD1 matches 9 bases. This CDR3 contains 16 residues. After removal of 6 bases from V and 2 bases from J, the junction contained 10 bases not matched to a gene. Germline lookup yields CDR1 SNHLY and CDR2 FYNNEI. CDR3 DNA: TGTGCCAGCAGCCCTCGGACAGGGGCCCTTAACACTGAAGCTTTCTTT. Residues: CASSPRTGALNTEAFF.

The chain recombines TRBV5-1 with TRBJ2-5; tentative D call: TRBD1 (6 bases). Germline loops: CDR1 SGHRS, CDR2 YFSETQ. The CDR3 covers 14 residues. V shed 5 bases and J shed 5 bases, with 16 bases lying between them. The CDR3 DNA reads TGCGCCAGCAGGAAGGGGGTGGGCAGGGAGACCCAGTACTTC. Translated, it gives CASRKGVGRETQYF.

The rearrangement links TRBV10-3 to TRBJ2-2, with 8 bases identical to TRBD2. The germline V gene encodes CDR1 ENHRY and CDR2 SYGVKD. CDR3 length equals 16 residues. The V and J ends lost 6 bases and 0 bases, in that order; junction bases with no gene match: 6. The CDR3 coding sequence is TGTGCCATCAGGCCTAGCGGGTACGCGAACACCGGGGAGCTGTTTTTT. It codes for CAIRPSGYANTGELFF.

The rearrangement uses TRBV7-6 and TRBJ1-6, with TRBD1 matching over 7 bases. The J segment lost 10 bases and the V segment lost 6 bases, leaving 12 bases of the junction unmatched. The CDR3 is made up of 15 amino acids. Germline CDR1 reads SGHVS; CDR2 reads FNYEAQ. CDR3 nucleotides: TGTGCCAGCAGATTGGGCCGGGACAGCTTGTCACCCCTCCACTTT. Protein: CASRLGRDSLSPLHF.

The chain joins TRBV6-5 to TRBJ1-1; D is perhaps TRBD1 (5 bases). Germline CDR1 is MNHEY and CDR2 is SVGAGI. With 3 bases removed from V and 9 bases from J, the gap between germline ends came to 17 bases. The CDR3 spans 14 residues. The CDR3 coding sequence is TGTGCCAGCAGTTATGGGTCCGACAGCGACAAAGCTTTCTTT. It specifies CASSYGSDSDKAFF.

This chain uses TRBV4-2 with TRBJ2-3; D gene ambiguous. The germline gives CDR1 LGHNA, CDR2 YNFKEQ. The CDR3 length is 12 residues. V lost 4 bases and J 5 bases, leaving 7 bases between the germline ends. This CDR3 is CASSRERDTQYF. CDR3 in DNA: TGTGCCAGCAGCCGCGAGCGAGATACGCAGTATTTT.

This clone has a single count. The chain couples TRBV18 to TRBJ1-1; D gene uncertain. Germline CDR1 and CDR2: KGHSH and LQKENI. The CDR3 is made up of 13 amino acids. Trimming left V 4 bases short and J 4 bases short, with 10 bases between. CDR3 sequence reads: CASSLGVGTEAFF. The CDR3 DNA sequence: TGTGCCAGCTCACTCGGGGTTGGCACTGAAGCTTTCTTT.

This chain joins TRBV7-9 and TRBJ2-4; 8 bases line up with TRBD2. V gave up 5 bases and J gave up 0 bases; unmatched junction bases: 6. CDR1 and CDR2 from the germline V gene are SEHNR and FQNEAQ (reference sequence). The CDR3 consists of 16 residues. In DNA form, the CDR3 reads TGTGCCAGCAGCCCCGGGGGGGATCTAGCCAAAAACATTCAGTACTTC. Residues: CASSPGGDLAKNIQYF.

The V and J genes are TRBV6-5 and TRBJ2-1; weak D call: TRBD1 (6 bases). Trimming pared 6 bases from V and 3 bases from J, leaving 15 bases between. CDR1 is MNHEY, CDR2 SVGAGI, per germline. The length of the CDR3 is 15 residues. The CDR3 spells CASRYRQGSYNEQFF. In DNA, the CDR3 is TGTGCCAGCAGATACCGGCAGGGGAGCTACAATGAGCAGTTCTTC.

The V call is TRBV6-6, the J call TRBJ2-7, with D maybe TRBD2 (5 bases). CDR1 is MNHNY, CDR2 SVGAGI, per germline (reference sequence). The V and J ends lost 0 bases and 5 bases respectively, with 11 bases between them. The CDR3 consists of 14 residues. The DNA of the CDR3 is TGTGCCAGCAGTTACTCGACGGGGATCCACGAGCAGTACTTC. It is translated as CASSYSTGIHEQYF.